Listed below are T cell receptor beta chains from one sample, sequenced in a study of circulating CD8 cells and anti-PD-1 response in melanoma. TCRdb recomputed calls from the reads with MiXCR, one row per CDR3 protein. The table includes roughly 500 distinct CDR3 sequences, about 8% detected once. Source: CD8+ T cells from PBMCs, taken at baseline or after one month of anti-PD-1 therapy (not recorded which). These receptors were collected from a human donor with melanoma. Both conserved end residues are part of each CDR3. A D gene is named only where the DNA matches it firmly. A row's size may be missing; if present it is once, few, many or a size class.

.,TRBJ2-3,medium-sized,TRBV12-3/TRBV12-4,TGTGCCTGCGCCGTAGAGGGGGGGTTGGATACGCAGTATTTT,CACAVEGGLDTQYF
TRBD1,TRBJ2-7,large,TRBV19,TGTGCCAGTAGCGGGACAGGGGCTTTCTACGAGCAGTACTTC,CASSGTGAFYEQYF
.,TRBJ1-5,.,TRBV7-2,TGTGCCAACAGCCGCGCCGGGGGAGCGAGCAATCAGCCCCAGCATTTT,CANSRAGGASNQPQHF
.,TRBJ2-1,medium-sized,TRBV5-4,TGTGCCAGCAGCCTAGACTCCTACAATGAGCAGTTCTTC,CASSLDSYNEQFF
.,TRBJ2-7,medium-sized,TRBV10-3,TGTGCCACGACCGGGACTGTGACCTACGAGCAGTACTTC,CATTGTVTYEQYF
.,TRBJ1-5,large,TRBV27,TGTGCCAGCAGTTTTTGGGGGGGGAGCAATCAGCCCCAGCATTTT,CASSFWGGSNQPQHF
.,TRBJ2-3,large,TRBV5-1,TGCGCCAGCATGAACCGGGACCCGATCGGGGGGCCGCAGTATTTT,CASMNRDPIGGPQYF
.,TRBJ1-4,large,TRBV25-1,TGTGCCAGCATTGACAGATCTAATGAAAAACTGTTTTTT,CASIDRSNEKLFF
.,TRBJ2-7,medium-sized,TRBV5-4,TGTGCCAGCAGCCAGGGACCCCTCAAGCAGTACTTC,CASSQGPLKQYF
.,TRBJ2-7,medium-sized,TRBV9,TGTGCCAGCAGCGAGGAAGGGGCAGGGTCTACCTACGAGCAGTACTTC,CASSEEGAGSTYEQYF